Below are 19 T cell receptor beta chains sequenced from a single sample in a study of blood T cell repertoires in COVID-19. Profiled with immunoSEQ multiplex PCR; TCRdb holds only in-frame clones, not every one. The table records roughly 180,000 clones, 81% of them present only once. The sequenced sample was PBMCs or T cells enriched from blood (not recorded which). These receptor sequences come from a woman aged 40 to 50 with acute COVID-19.

The rearrangement uses TRBV27 and TRBJ2-5; a weak D match, TRBD1 (5 bases). The length of the CDR3 is 13 residues. The ends were cut back, 6 bases at V and 5 bases at J, with 13 bases in the middle. Germline V gene lookup returns CDR1 MNHEY and CDR2 SMNVEV (reference sequence). The CDR3 reads CASSHRSQETQYF. In DNA form, the CDR3 reads TGTGCCAGCAGCCACAGGTCGCAGGAGACCCAGTACTTC.

The chain links TRBV19 to TRBJ1-5; no reliable D call. With 7 bases removed from V and 1 base from J, the gap between germline ends came to 20 bases. This CDR3 is built from 17 residues. The germline CDR1 and CDR2 sequences are LNHDA and SQIVND (reference sequence). CDR3 in amino acids: CASTRLSGTASNQPQHF. CDR3 bases: TGTGCCAGTACCCGACTTTCCGGAACTGCCAGCAATCAGCCCCAGCATTTT.

V and J are TRBV18 and TRBJ1-1; TRBD1 aligns across 11 bases. After removal of 4 bases from V and 0 bases from J, the junction contained 10 bases not matched to a gene. Germline V CDR1 and CDR2: KGHSH, LQKENI. The CDR3 has 18 amino acids. In DNA form, the CDR3 reads TGTGCCAGCTCACGCCTGGGACAGGGGGGGTCCCTGAACACTGAAGCTTTCTTT. The encoded protein is CASSRLGQGGSLNTEAFF.

For the CDR3, the DNA is TGTGCCAGCAGGACTGACAGCCACACTGAAGCTTTCTTT. It is translated as CASRTDSHTEAFF. The chain employs TRBV7-9 and TRBJ1-1, with D tentatively TRBD1 (5 bases). The V and J ends lost 6 bases and 3 bases respectively, with 11 bases between them. The CDR3 has 13 amino acids. Looked up from germline, CDR1 is SEHNR and CDR2 is FQNEAQ (reference sequence). Combining the CDR3 with reference TRBV7-9 and TRBJ1-1 gives the whole variable domain DTGVSQNPRHKITKRGQNVTFRCDPISEHNRLYWYRQTLGQGPEFLTYFQNEAQLEKSRLLSDRFSAERPKGSFSTLEIQRTEQGDSAMYLCASRTDSHTEAFFGQGTRLTVV.

This clone was detected a few times. The chain is built from TRBV5-1 and TRBJ1-5; 8 bases align to TRBD1. V shed 0 bases, J shed 6 bases, and the junction held 5 bases outside the gene matches. Germline V lookup: CDR1 SGHRS, CDR2 YFSETQ. This CDR3 spans 15 amino acids. The CDR3, as DNA: TGCGCCAGCAGCTTGGACGGACAGGGTGGTCAGCCCCAGCATTTT. Translated: CASSLDGQGGQPQHF. Full variable domain (outside the CDR3, taken from reference TRBV5-1 and TRBJ1-5): KAGVTQTPRYLIKTRGQQVTLSCSPISGHRSVSWYQQTPGQGLQFLFEYFSETQRNKGNFPGRFSGRQFSNSRSEMNVSTLELGDSALYLCASSLDGQGGQPQHFGDGTRLSIL.

This clone was observed a few times. The V gene is TRBV19, the J gene TRBJ1-5; 9 nucleotides align to TRBD1. Germline V gene sequence: CDR1 LNHDA, CDR2 SQIVND (reference sequence). The J segment lost 5 bases and the V segment lost 8 bases, leaving 13 bases of the junction unmatched. The CDR3 has 16 residues. The CDR3 region is CASQPKTGGMYQPQHF. The CDR3 DNA reads TGTGCCAGTCAGCCGAAGACAGGGGGGATGTATCAGCCCCAGCATTTT.

A few counts support this clone. The chain is built from TRBV5-1 and TRBJ1-2, with D possibly TRBD1 on 5 matching bases. CDR1 and CDR2 (germline): SGHRS, YFSETQ. V gave up 0 bases and J gave up 8 bases, with 17 bases separating them. CDR3 length: 15 amino acids. This CDR3 reads CASSLAGRGIEGYTF. CDR3 in DNA: TGCGCCAGCAGCTTGGCCGGTCGGGGGATCGAAGGCTACACCTTC.

This rearrangement joins TRBV7-3 to TRBJ2-7, with D possibly matching TRBD1 (6 bases). CDR1 and CDR2 from the germline V gene are SGHTA and FQGTGA. Trimming pared 5 bases from V and 2 bases from J, leaving 13 bases between. The CDR3 runs to 14 residues. CDR3 loop: CASSQQGGPYEQYF. CDR3 DNA: TGTGCCAGCAGCCAACAGGGCGGTCCCTACGAGCAGTACTTC.

This clone was counted a single time. The chain is built from TRBV2 and TRBJ2-1; 15 nucleotides line up with TRBD2. Germline assignment: CDR1 SNHLY and CDR2 FYNNEI. This CDR3 spans 18 amino acids. With 6 bases clipped from V and 7 bases from J, the junction kept 13 bases outside the gene matches. The CDR3 region is CASSRTSGRAPRGNEQFF. CDR3 coding DNA: TGTGCCAGCAGCCGGACTAGCGGGAGGGCCCCGAGGGGGAATGAGCAGTTCTTC. Filled out from reference TRBV2 and TRBJ2-1, the complete variable domain reads EPEVTQTPSHQVTQMGQEVILRCVPISNHLYFYWYRQILGQKVEFLVSFYNNEISEKSEIFDDQFSVERPDGSNFTLKIRSTKLEDSAMYFCASSRTSGRAPRGNEQFFGPGTRLTVL.

J is TRBJ2-5 and V is TRBV19; TRBD1 matches at 8 bases. The V segment lost 5 bases and the J segment 4 bases; nucleotides outside the gene matches: 6. Germline V lookup: CDR1 LNHDA, CDR2 SQIVND (reference sequence). The CDR3 extends over 14 amino acids. The CDR3 loop reads CASSADREGETQYF. The DNA of the CDR3 is TGTGCCAGTAGTGCGGACAGGGAAGGAGAGACCCAGTACTTC.

This clone occurred a few times. The CDR3 DNA sequence: TGTGCTAGTGCTCCTGGGCTAGCCAAAAACATTCAGTACTTC. Protein sequence: CASAPGLAKNIQYF. This chain joins TRBV12-5 and TRBJ2-4; no firm D call. The CDR3 sequence is 14 residues long. Germline V lookup: CDR1 LGHNT, CDR2 FRNRAP. Trimming left V 7 bases short and J 0 bases short, with 10 bases between.

The chain combines TRBV5-6 with TRBJ2-5; tentatively, D is TRBD1 (6 bases). Germline V CDR1 and CDR2: SGHDT, YYEEEE. This CDR3 has 16 residues. V lost 4 bases to trimming and J lost 5 bases, with 21 bases between them. The CDR3 sequence is CASSNQPSGTIETQYF. Here the CDR3 DNA reads TGTGCCAGCAGCAATCAACCCTCCGGGACAATCGAGACCCAGTACTTC.

In its sample, this clone was seen a few times. The chain combines TRBV5-4 with TRBJ2-1; 11 bases fit TRBD1. V was pared by 2 bases and J by 7 bases, with 5 bases of the junction left unmatched. The CDR3 consists of 15 residues. Looked up from germline, CDR1 is SGHNT and CDR2 is YYREEE (reference sequence). CDR3 in amino acids: CASSLGGQGVNEQFF. Written as DNA, the CDR3 is TGTGCCAGCAGCTTAGGGGGACAGGGGGTTAATGAGCAGTTCTTC.

The chain uses TRBV11-2 and TRBJ2-2; the D gene is possibly TRBD2 (5 bases). Germline assignment: CDR1 SGHAT and CDR2 FQNNGV. The CDR3 spans 13 residues. Trimming removed 4 bases from V and 6 bases from J, with 9 bases in between. Here the CDR3 DNA reads TGTGCCAGCAGCTCGGCGGGCCCCGGGGAGCTGTTTTTT. It specifies CASSSAGPGELFF.

V is TRBV5-1 and J is TRBJ1-2; 7 bases agree with TRBD1. Trimming took 0 bases from V and 3 from J; bases not matched to a gene: 5. Germline CDR1 and CDR2: SGHRS and YFSETQ. This CDR3 comprises 15 residues. The CDR3: CASSLEGTVHYGYTF. The CDR3 nucleotides read TGCGCCAGCAGCTTGGAAGGGACAGTTCACTATGGCTACACCTTC.

The CDR3 spells CASSKWASGRPNEQFF. The DNA for the CDR3 is TGTGCCAGCAGTAAATGGGCTAGCGGGAGGCCAAATGAGCAGTTCTTC. This sequence joins TRBV2 and TRBJ2-1; the match to TRBD2 covers 11 bases. Trimming took 5 bases from V and 7 from J; bases not matched to a gene: 10. There are 16 residues in the CDR3. From germline, CDR1 is SNHLY and CDR2 FYNNEI.

This clone has at least ten counts. The chain couples TRBV29-1 to TRBJ2-5; 7 positions agree with TRBD2. The CDR3 spans 15 residues. With V trimmed by 4 bases and J by 2 bases, 10 bases remained unmatched. CDR1 is SQVTM and CDR2 is ANQGSEA in the germline V gene. The CDR3 region has the DNA TGCAGCGTTGCAACAGACCGGACTAGTCAAGAGACCCAGTACTTC. Translated: CSVATDRTSQETQYF.

This chain joins TRBV5-1 and TRBJ2-4, with TRBD2 as a possible D gene (6 bases). V lost 5 bases and J lost 7, with 13 bases in between. This CDR3 comprises 13 residues. Germline lookup yields CDR1 SGHRS and CDR2 YFSETQ. The DNA of the CDR3 is TGCGCCAGCAGGGAGGGGCTGGAGAACATTCAGTACTTC. It codes for CASREGLENIQYF.

The chain carries TRBV3-1 (or the pseudogene TRBV3-2) and TRBJ2-1, with TRBD1 matching over 8 bases. In germline, CDR1 is LGHDT, CDR2 YNNKEL (reference sequence). The CDR3 spans 13 residues. J was trimmed by 9 bases and V by 3 bases; bases with no gene match: 4. The CDR3 DNA sequence: TGTGCCAGCAGCCAGCAGGGGGCGGGTGAGCAGTTCTTC. Protein: CASSQQGAGEQFF.